This T cell receptor beta chain was retrieved from a study of T cells after yellow fever vaccination. MiXCR was run by TCRdb on the 5' RACE reads, yielding one entry per CDR3 protein. The table shows about 340,000 distinct CDR3 sequences, with 8.7% occurring only once. V lost 5 bases, J lost 0 bases, and 4 bases stayed unmatched. From germline, CDR1 is SGHTA and CDR2 FQGNSA. This CDR3 is 14 amino acids long. There are a few counts of this clonotype. The starting material was PBMCs, obtained on the day of the first yellow fever vaccination. The chain has TRBV7-2 and TRBJ2-7; 7 bases fit TRBD1. This receptor was taken from a man aged 18 to 29 who received the YFV17D yellow fever vaccine. The CDR3 nucleotides read TGTGCCAGCAGCCCACAGGGGACCTCCTACGAGCAGTACTTC. Translating gives CASSPQGTSYEQYF.